This paragraph reports one TCR beta chain. The sample belongs to a study of blood T cell repertoires in COVID-19. Looking at the study overall: Material from acute and convalescent COVID-19 was sourced from the United States, Italy and Spain.

Trimming removed 3 bases from V and 5 bases from J, with 15 bases in between. The CDR3 totals 15 residues. Germline CDR1 is SGHTS and CDR2 is YDEGEE. The table came from immunoSEQ multiplex PCR; TCRdb's copy has only in-frame clones and leaves some out. This sample has approximately 300,000 clones, with around nine tenths found just once. This clonotype was obtained from a woman under 30 who had recovered from COVID-19. The sequencing input was PBMCs or T cells enriched from blood (not recorded which). The chain carries TRBV5-8 and TRBJ2-1; perhaps TRBD2 as D (6 bases). Here the CDR3 reads CASSYSFGSDNEQFF. The DNA of the CDR3 is TGTGCCAGCAGCTACAGCTTCGGGAGCGACAATGAGCAGTTCTTC.